The next 9 T cell receptor beta chains were all read from a single sample in a study of CD8 T cells in Susac syndrome. It was with random hexamers that 0.5 to 1 ug RNA was reverse transcribed. TCRdb re-analysed the immunoSEQ multiplex PCR reads in MiXCR, keeping a single row per CDR3 protein. This sample has 90,000 to 150,000 distinct CDR3 sequences, with around 90% found just once. The specimen sequenced was CD4+ T cells from PBMCs. The source is a human donor in good health.

The J gene is TRBJ2-7, the V gene TRBV3-1; tentative D call: TRBD2 (5 bases). V was pared by 0 bases and J by 3 bases, with 18 bases between. Germline CDR1 and CDR2: LGHDT and YNNKEL (reference sequence). This CDR3 contains 17 residues. Written as DNA, the CDR3 is TGTGCCAGCAGCCAAGATCAGGTAGCGCTCTCGATCTACGAGCAGTACTTC. It codes for CASSQDQVALSIYEQYF.

The chain joins TRBV12-3 or TRBV12-4 to TRBJ1-1, with a tentative D call TRBD1 (6 bases). Trimming left V 4 bases short and J 2 bases short, with 23 bases between. This CDR3 has 18 residues. The CDR3, as DNA: TGTGCCAGCAGTTCGACCCGGACAGCCGGTAACCCTAACACTGAAGCTTTCTTT. Its protein product is CASSSTRTAGNPNTEAFF.

The rearrangement links TRBV5-1 to TRBJ1-1; D gene uncertain. The CDR3 length is 14 residues. Trimming took off 0 bases at V and 3 bases at J, with 9 bases between the two ends. Germline V gene lookup returns CDR1 SGHRS and CDR2 YFSETQ. CDR3: CASSLGNGDTEAFF. The DNA of the CDR3 is TGCGCCAGCAGCTTGGGAAACGGTGACACTGAAGCTTTCTTT.

The V call is TRBV20-1, the J call TRBJ2-7, with 11 bases that match TRBD2. Germline trimming cut 0 bases from V and 4 bases from J; bases unmatched to any gene: 5. Germline V gives CDR1 DFQATT, CDR2 SNEGSKA (reference sequence). The CDR3 runs to 15 residues. The CDR3 coding sequence is TGCAGTGCTAGAGATCCTAGCGGGGGGCCTTACGAGCAGTACTTC. It encodes CSARDPSGGPYEQYF.

CDR3 sequence (DNA): TGCAGTGCCGGAGGAGGGGGGATAGCCAAAAACATTCAGTACTTC. This encodes CSAGGGGIAKNIQYF. The chain carries TRBV20-1 and TRBJ2-4, with D perhaps assigned TRBD1 or TRBD2 (6 bases each). Looked up from germline, CDR1 is DFQATT and CDR2 is SNEGSKA (reference sequence). Deletions cut 6 bases from V and 0 bases from J, with 15 bases between. CDR3 length equals 15 residues.

This clonotype appeared a single time. The chain carries TRBV5-8 and TRBJ2-1; no reliable D call. Trimming removed 4 bases at V and 8 bases at J, with 7 bases between. The CDR3 length is 11 residues. The germline gives CDR1 SGHTS, CDR2 YDEGEE. The CDR3 loop is CASSLRYEQFF. As DNA, the CDR3 is TGTGCCAGCAGCCTCCGATATGAGCAGTTCTTC.

The rearrangement uses TRBV2 and TRBJ2-2; a possible D gene is TRBD1 (5 bases). The CDR3 totals 14 residues. Germline V CDR1 and CDR2: SNHLY, FYNNEI. Trimming left V 8 bases short and J 3 bases short, with 13 bases between. The CDR3 DNA reads as TGTGCCAGCCTAAAACAGGTGGACACCGGGGAGCTGTTTTTT. It is translated as CASLKQVDTGELFF.

J is TRBJ2-7 and V is TRBV7-9; no definite D call. CDR1 SEHNR and CDR2 FQNEAQ come from the germline V gene (reference sequence). The CDR3 loop spans 14 amino acids. Trimming pared 5 bases from V and 2 bases from J, leaving 13 bases between. The CDR3: CASSNRALPYEQYF. CDR3 nucleotides: TGTGCCAGCAGCAACCGGGCCTTACCCTACGAGCAGTACTTC.

This clonotype appeared a few times. The chain carries TRBV29-1 and TRBJ2-1, with a tentative D call TRBD2 (6 bases). V lost 3 bases and J lost 8, with 17 bases in between. CDR1 and CDR2 from the germline V gene are SQVTM and ANQGSEA. The CDR3 has 14 residues. CDR3 nucleotides: TGCAGCGTTGATCTCTTCGGGAGCCTATATGAGCAGTTCTTC. Protein sequence: CSVDLFGSLYEQFF.